This T cell receptor (beta chain) appears in the sequencing data of a study of blood T cell repertoires in COVID-19. Study at large: The origin of the acute and convalescent COVID-19 samples was the United States, Italy and Spain. PBMCs, B-cell-depleted T cells, or T cells were the source of the cDNA or gDNA that made up the material.

CDR1 KGHDR and CDR2 SFDVKD come from the germline V gene. The junction had 7 bases not matched to a gene; V was cut back by 7 bases and J by 7 bases. The CDR3 has 14 amino acids. The data were produced by immunoSEQ multiplex PCR, yet TCRdb's version contains in-frame clones alone and is incomplete. Of 100,000 to 120,000 clones listed, approximately 90% are singletons. The genes are TRBV24-1 and TRBJ2-5; 11 bases agree with TRBD1. The source material was peripheral blood. The TCR sequence derives from a woman between 50 and 59 years old with acute or convalescent COVID-19. In DNA form, the CDR3 reads TGTGCCACCAGAGGACAGGGGGCGCAGGGGACCCAGTACTTC. It codes for CATRGQGAQGTQYF.